This entry concerns a single T cell receptor beta chain. What it binds is unknown. This record comes from a study of regulatory T cells in long-lasting Graves disease. Specified time point: newly diagnosed GD, antithyroid drugs for less than 3 months. PBMC RNA was the source of the TCR library. From each patient, roughly 9 milliliters of peripheral blood was drawn and collected into an EDTA anticoagulant tube. Study results and limitations: The researchers studied only peripheral blood, not thyroid tissue.

Per germline, CDR1 SGHTA and CDR2 FQGNSA. This CDR3 is built from 19 residues. V lost 2 bases, J lost 4 bases, and 18 bases stayed unmatched. Building of the TCR beta libraries involved iRepertoire HTBI primers and Arm-PCR of CDR3 regions. A single record per CDR3 protein comes from TCRdb applying MiXCR to the multiplex PCR reads. The data contain 450,000 to 600,000 distinct CDR3 sequences, about 13% of them singletons. These data also formed part of another study, on T cells in Graves' hyperthyroidism and ophthalmopathy. That work states: Blood also carried most thyroid clonotypes expanded above 0.001.

The rearrangement uses TRBV7-2 and TRBJ2-5; 8 positions match TRBD1. Sequenced here: peripheral blood mononuclear cells (PBMCs), sampled at new diagnosis, from a patient treated with antithyroid drugs. The clonotype comes from a man aged 25-40 years with Graves disease. The CDR3: CASSLPRAGGFYMGETQYF. Written as DNA, the CDR3 is TGTGCCAGCAGCTTACCCCGGGCAGGGGGCTTTTATATGGGAGAGACCCAGTACTTC.